These T cell receptor beta chains were read from a single sample in a study of T cell repertoires in cytomegalovirus infection. TCRdb called the reads again in MiXCR, with one record for every CDR3 protein. The sample comprises under 300,000 distinct CDR3 sequences, around 15% of which are singletons, and roughly half rests with the top ten. Sequencing input: CD8+ T cells from PBMCs. These receptors were taken from a human donor in good health (CMV status not recorded). Some clones in this sample may be carry-over from other donors' samples. The CDR3 runs from the conserved cysteine through the conserved F or W. The order of the fields is clone size, D gene, J gene, V gene, CDR3 protein, CDR3 DNA. The D gene is left open where the match is weak. The size field is filled for only some rows; it gives once, few, many or a size class.

abundance: few
d_gene: -
j_gene: TRBJ2-7
v_gene: TRBV29-1
CDR3aa: CSVTSGVYEQYF
CDR3nt: TGCAGCGTTACGTCAGGGGTCTACGAGCAGTACTTC

abundance: few
d_gene: -
j_gene: TRBJ2-5
v_gene: TRBV29-1
CDR3aa: CSVEDRGLFKETQYF
CDR3nt: TGCAGCGTTGAAGATCGAGGGTTGTTCAAAGAGACCCAGTACTTC

abundance: once
d_gene: -
j_gene: TRBJ2-7
v_gene: TRBV5-4
CDR3aa: CASSLDRGSFYEQYF
CDR3nt: TGTGCCAGCAGCTTGGACCGGGGTTCGTTCTACGAGCAGTACTTC

abundance: -
d_gene: TRBD1
j_gene: TRBJ1-2
v_gene: TRBV12-3/TRBV12-4
CDR3aa: CASMAGGNYGYTF
CDR3nt: TGTGCCAGCATGGCAGGGGGAAACTATGGCTACACCTTC

abundance: many
d_gene: TRBD1
j_gene: TRBJ1-5
v_gene: TRBV20-1
CDR3aa: CSARARTGSITNQPQHF
CDR3nt: TGCAGTGCTAGAGCCCGGACAGGATCTATTACCAATCAGCCCCAGCATTTT

abundance: few
d_gene: TRBD1
j_gene: TRBJ2-1
v_gene: TRBV24-1
CDR3aa: CATSEGQSFYNEQFF
CDR3nt: TGTGCCACCAGTGAGGGACAGAGCTTCTACAATGAGCAGTTCTTC

abundance: -
d_gene: -
j_gene: TRBJ1-5
v_gene: TRBV6-2/TRBV6-3
CDR3aa: CASSYARNQPQHF
CDR3nt: TGTGCCAGCAGTTACGCAAGGAATCAGCCCCAGCATTTT

abundance: many
d_gene: -
j_gene: TRBJ1-6
v_gene: TRBV4-2
CDR3aa: CASSQDARGNSPLHF
CDR3nt: TGTGCCAGCAGCCAAGATGCCAGGGGTAATTCACCCCTCCACTTT

abundance: -
d_gene: TRBD2
j_gene: TRBJ2-3
v_gene: TRBV20-1
CDR3aa: CSASPAGDTDTQYF
CDR3nt: TGCAGTGCTAGTCCGGCGGGGGACACAGATACGCAGTATTTT

abundance: few
d_gene: -
j_gene: TRBJ1-4
v_gene: TRBV5-6
CDR3aa: CASSSDGVMFF
CDR3nt: TGTGCCAGCAGCTCGGACGGAGTGATGTTTTTT

abundance: -
d_gene: TRBD1
j_gene: TRBJ1-1
v_gene: TRBV15
CDR3aa: CASSSPLGTGKGNTEAFF
CDR3nt: TGTGCCTCCAGCAGCCCCCTAGGGACAGGGAAGGGGAACACTGAAGCTTTCTTT

abundance: -
d_gene: -
j_gene: TRBJ2-7
v_gene: TRBV27
CDR3aa: CASSLSGERAYDQYF
CDR3nt: TGTGCCAGCAGTTTATCCGGTGAACGGGCCTACGATCAGTACTTC

abundance: -
d_gene: TRBD2
j_gene: TRBJ2-1
v_gene: TRBV27
CDR3aa: CASSPAGVQGIHGNEQFF
CDR3nt: TGTGCCAGCAGTCCCGCGGGGGTCCAGGGAATACACGGCAATGAGCAGTTCTTC

abundance: many
d_gene: -
j_gene: TRBJ2-6
v_gene: TRBV7-6
CDR3aa: CASSLSGTPSTGANVLTF
CDR3nt: TGTGCCAGCAGCCTCAGCGGGACACCCTCTACTGGGGCCAACGTCCTGACTTTC

abundance: few
d_gene: -
j_gene: TRBJ1-4
v_gene: TRBV5-6
CDR3aa: CASSSQGTNEKLFF
CDR3nt: TGTGCCAGCAGCTCGCAGGGGACTAATGAAAAACTGTTTTTT

abundance: few
d_gene: TRBD1
j_gene: TRBJ1-4
v_gene: TRBV7-2
CDR3aa: CASSLAGGGSEKLFF
CDR3nt: TGTGCCAGCAGCTTAGCAGGGGGCGGCAGTGAAAAACTGTTTTTT

abundance: -
d_gene: -
j_gene: TRBJ1-1
v_gene: TRBV27
CDR3aa: CASSLSVTNTEAFF
CDR3nt: TGTGCCAGCAGTTTATCGGTCACGAACACTGAAGCTTTCTTT

abundance: -
d_gene: TRBD1
j_gene: TRBJ2-3
v_gene: TRBV20-1
CDR3aa: CSTSLTGDLTDTQYF
CDR3nt: TGCAGTACCTCCCTCACAGGGGACCTCACAGATACGCAGTATTTT

abundance: many
d_gene: -
j_gene: TRBJ2-1
v_gene: TRBV6-1
CDR3aa: CASSTQGGNEQFF
CDR3nt: TGTGCCAGCAGTACCCAGGGGGGAAATGAGCAGTTCTTC

abundance: -
d_gene: -
j_gene: TRBJ1-1
v_gene: TRBV10-3
CDR3aa: CAISESGGEAEAFF
CDR3nt: TGTGCCATCAGTGAGTCTGGTGGGGAGGCGGAAGCTTTCTTT

abundance: many
d_gene: -
j_gene: TRBJ2-3
v_gene: TRBV7-2
CDR3aa: CASSFLLGTSTDTQYF
CDR3nt: TGTGCCAGCAGCTTCCTCTTGGGGACTAGCACAGATACGCAGTATTTT

abundance: -
d_gene: TRBD1
j_gene: TRBJ2-1
v_gene: TRBV19
CDR3aa: CASSIAGTGSEPYNEQFF
CDR3nt: TGTGCCAGTAGTATAGCCGGGACAGGTTCGGAGCCCTACAATGAGCAGTTCTTC

abundance: many
d_gene: TRBD1
j_gene: TRBJ1-1
v_gene: TRBV7-2
CDR3aa: CASSLDRGPEGAFF
CDR3nt: TGTGCCAGCAGCCTGGACAGGGGGCCTGAGGGAGCTTTCTTT

abundance: few
d_gene: TRBD1
j_gene: TRBJ1-2
v_gene: TRBV2
CDR3aa: CARRDRGSMGYTF
CDR3nt: TGTGCCAGGCGGGACAGGGGCTCTATGGGCTACACCTTC

abundance: -
d_gene: TRBD1
j_gene: TRBJ2-6
v_gene: TRBV29-1
CDR3aa: CSVEEEGTGPSGANVLTF
CDR3nt: TGCAGCGTTGAAGAAGAAGGGACAGGCCCCTCTGGGGCCAACGTCCTGACTTTC

abundance: -
d_gene: -
j_gene: TRBJ1-4
v_gene: TRBV28
CDR3aa: CASSPLVGRNEKLFF
CDR3nt: TGTGCCAGCAGCCCGCTTGTTGGTCGAAATGAAAAACTGTTTTTT

abundance: -
d_gene: TRBD2
j_gene: TRBJ2-3
v_gene: TRBV6-2/TRBV6-3
CDR3aa: CASLNGLAGGQQRADTQYF
CDR3nt: TGTGCCAGCCTGAACGGCCTAGCGGGGGGCCAACAGAGAGCAGATACGCAGTATTTT

abundance: few
d_gene: -
j_gene: TRBJ2-7
v_gene: TRBV10-2
CDR3aa: CASSVSFSMHQYF
CDR3nt: TGCGCCAGCAGTGTATCTTTCAGTATGCACCAGTACTTC

abundance: -
d_gene: TRBD1
j_gene: TRBJ1-2
v_gene: TRBV29-1
CDR3aa: CSVEDPDRGDGYTF
CDR3nt: TGCAGCGTTGAAGACCCTGACAGGGGTGATGGCTACACCTTC

abundance: few
d_gene: -
j_gene: TRBJ1-4
v_gene: TRBV15
CDR3aa: CATSRDGATNEKLFF
CDR3nt: TGTGCCACCAGCAGAGATGGAGCAACTAATGAAAAACTGTTTTTT

abundance: -
d_gene: TRBD2
j_gene: TRBJ2-1
v_gene: TRBV5-1
CDR3aa: CASSLPTSGGSSYNEQFF
CDR3nt: TGCGCCAGCAGCTTGCCGACTAGCGGGGGGAGCTCCTACAATGAGCAGTTCTTC

abundance: few
d_gene: -
j_gene: TRBJ2-5
v_gene: TRBV7-2
CDR3aa: CASTLFGTQYF
CDR3nt: TGTGCCAGCACCTTATTTGGGACCCAGTACTTC

abundance: -
d_gene: -
j_gene: TRBJ1-2
v_gene: TRBV4-1
CDR3aa: CASSQGSWIWSRDGYTF
CDR3nt: TGCGCCAGCAGCCAAGGGTCCTGGATATGGTCGCGCGATGGCTACACCTTC

abundance: many
d_gene: -
j_gene: TRBJ1-2
v_gene: TRBV7-9
CDR3aa: CASSSNYGYTF
CDR3nt: TGTGCCAGCAGCTCTAACTATGGCTACACCTTC

abundance: few
d_gene: -
j_gene: TRBJ1-1
v_gene: TRBV7-9
CDR3aa: CASSLASTFAEAFF
CDR3nt: TGTGCCAGCAGCTTAGCTTCTACTTTCGCTGAAGCTTTCTTT

abundance: -
d_gene: -
j_gene: TRBJ2-7
v_gene: TRBV27
CDR3aa: CASGFGQAGAYEQYF
CDR3nt: TGTGCCAGCGGGTTCGGGCAAGCCGGAGCCTACGAGCAGTACTTC

abundance: -
d_gene: -
j_gene: TRBJ1-5
v_gene: TRBV4-1
CDR3aa: CASSPIGTWEPQHF
CDR3nt: TGCGCCAGCAGCCCCATCGGGACATGGGAGCCCCAGCATTTT

abundance: many
d_gene: -
j_gene: TRBJ1-2
v_gene: TRBV6-1
CDR3aa: CASSDPGVIYGYTF
CDR3nt: TGTGCCAGCAGTGATCCAGGGGTGATCTATGGCTACACCTTC

abundance: many
d_gene: -
j_gene: TRBJ2-7
v_gene: TRBV7-2
CDR3aa: CASSIDGGLLYEQYF
CDR3nt: TGTGCCAGCAGCATAGACGGGGGACTCCTCTACGAGCAGTACTTC

abundance: many
d_gene: TRBD1
j_gene: TRBJ2-5
v_gene: TRBV28
CDR3aa: CASSIFGDSRKETQYF
CDR3nt: TGTGCCAGCAGCATTTTTGGGGACAGTCGGAAAGAGACCCAGTACTTC

abundance: few
d_gene: -
j_gene: TRBJ1-1
v_gene: TRBV20-1
CDR3aa: CSASDGNTEAFF
CDR3nt: TGCAGTGCCTCGGACGGGAACACTGAAGCTTTCTTT

abundance: -
d_gene: -
j_gene: TRBJ2-2
v_gene: TRBV7-9
CDR3aa: CASSHVGVASGELFF
CDR3nt: TGTGCCAGCAGCCACGTCGGGGTAGCGTCCGGGGAGCTGTTTTTT

abundance: -
d_gene: -
j_gene: TRBJ2-4
v_gene: TRBV11-2
CDR3aa: CASSLMGAELAKNIQYF
CDR3nt: TGTGCCAGCAGCTTAATGGGTGCAGAGCTAGCCAAAAACATTCAGTACTTC

abundance: -
d_gene: -
j_gene: TRBJ2-6
v_gene: TRBV10-3
CDR3aa: CATSRAGSGANVLTF
CDR3nt: TGTGCCACGTCAAGGGCAGGTTCTGGGGCCAACGTCCTGACTTTC

abundance: many
d_gene: TRBD1
j_gene: TRBJ1-1
v_gene: TRBV7-9
CDR3aa: CASSTGTGPFGMNTEAFF
CDR3nt: TGTGCCAGCAGCACGGGGACAGGCCCCTTTGGGATGAACACTGAAGCTTTCTTT

abundance: -
d_gene: -
j_gene: TRBJ2-1
v_gene: TRBV7-9
CDR3aa: CASSWGTGFGQFF
CDR3nt: TGTGCCAGCAGCTGGGGAACAGGGTTCGGGCAGTTCTTC

abundance: few
d_gene: TRBD2
j_gene: TRBJ2-1
v_gene: TRBV5-5
CDR3aa: CASSSHFLGLAGDEQFF
CDR3nt: TGTGCCAGCAGCTCACATTTTCTCGGACTAGCTGGTGATGAGCAGTTCTTC

abundance: few
d_gene: TRBD1
j_gene: TRBJ2-7
v_gene: TRBV5-5
CDR3aa: CASSGDRGRPYEQYF
CDR3nt: TGTGCCAGCAGCGGGGACAGGGGGCGGCCCTACGAGCAGTACTTC

abundance: few
d_gene: -
j_gene: TRBJ2-1
v_gene: TRBV29-1
CDR3aa: CSARTLPNNEQFF
CDR3nt: TGCAGCGCTCGGACCTTACCGAACAATGAGCAGTTCTTC

abundance: -
d_gene: -
j_gene: TRBJ2-7
v_gene: TRBV7-9
CDR3aa: CASSPLLSEINLEQYF
CDR3nt: TGTGCCAGCAGCCCCCTTTTGTCGGAGATAAACCTCGAGCAGTACTTC

abundance: -
d_gene: TRBD1
j_gene: TRBJ2-1
v_gene: TRBV28
CDR3aa: CASSPLPGDRGNEQFF
CDR3nt: TGTGCCAGCAGTCCCCTCCCCGGGGACAGGGGCAATGAGCAGTTCTTC

abundance: many
d_gene: -
j_gene: TRBJ1-2
v_gene: TRBV29-1
CDR3aa: CSVEEVGYSYGYTF
CDR3nt: TGCAGCGTTGAAGAGGTCGGGTATTCCTATGGCTACACCTTC

abundance: -
d_gene: -
j_gene: TRBJ2-3
v_gene: TRBV7-9
CDR3aa: CASSPEGGSTDTQYF
CDR3nt: TGTGCCAGCAGCCCCGAAGGGGGGAGCACAGATACGCAGTATTTT

abundance: few
d_gene: -
j_gene: TRBJ2-4
v_gene: TRBV7-9
CDR3aa: CASSPPGAGENIQYF
CDR3nt: TGTGCCAGCAGCCCACCGGGGGCTGGGGAAAACATTCAGTACTTC

abundance: many
d_gene: TRBD1
j_gene: TRBJ1-2
v_gene: TRBV7-2
CDR3aa: CASRVIAPRTGVVDGYTF
CDR3nt: TGTGCCAGCAGGGTCATTGCCCCGAGGACAGGGGTCGTGGATGGCTACACCTTC

abundance: few
d_gene: -
j_gene: TRBJ2-7
v_gene: TRBV12-3/TRBV12-4
CDR3aa: CASSFGTAVSYEQYF
CDR3nt: TGTGCCAGCAGTTTTGGTACAGCTGTCTCCTACGAGCAGTACTTC

abundance: -
d_gene: -
j_gene: TRBJ1-3
v_gene: TRBV4-1
CDR3aa: CASSQDPTGGNTIYF
CDR3nt: TGCGCCAGCAGCCAAGATCCAACAGGTGGAAACACCATATATTTT

abundance: -
d_gene: TRBD1
j_gene: TRBJ1-5
v_gene: TRBV19
CDR3aa: CASSIFPGQGVQPQHF
CDR3nt: TGTGCCAGTAGTATTTTCCCGGGACAGGGAGTTCAGCCCCAGCATTTT